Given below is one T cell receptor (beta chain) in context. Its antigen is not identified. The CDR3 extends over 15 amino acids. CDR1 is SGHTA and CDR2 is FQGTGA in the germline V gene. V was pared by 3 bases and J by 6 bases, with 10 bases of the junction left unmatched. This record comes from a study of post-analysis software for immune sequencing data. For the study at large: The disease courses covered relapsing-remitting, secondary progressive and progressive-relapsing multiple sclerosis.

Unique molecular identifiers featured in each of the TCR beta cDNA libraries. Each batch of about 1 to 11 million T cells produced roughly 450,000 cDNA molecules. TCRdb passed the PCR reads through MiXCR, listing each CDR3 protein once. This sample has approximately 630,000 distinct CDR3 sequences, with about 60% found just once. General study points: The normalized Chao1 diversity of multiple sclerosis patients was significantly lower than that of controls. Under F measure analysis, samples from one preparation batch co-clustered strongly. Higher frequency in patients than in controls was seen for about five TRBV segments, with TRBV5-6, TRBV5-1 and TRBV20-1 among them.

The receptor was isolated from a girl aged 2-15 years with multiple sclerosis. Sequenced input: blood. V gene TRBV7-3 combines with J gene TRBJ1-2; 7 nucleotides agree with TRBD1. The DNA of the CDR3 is TGTGCCAGCAGCTTCCTGAGGGGGCGCGCACATGGCTACACCTTC. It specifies CASSFLRGRAHGYTF.